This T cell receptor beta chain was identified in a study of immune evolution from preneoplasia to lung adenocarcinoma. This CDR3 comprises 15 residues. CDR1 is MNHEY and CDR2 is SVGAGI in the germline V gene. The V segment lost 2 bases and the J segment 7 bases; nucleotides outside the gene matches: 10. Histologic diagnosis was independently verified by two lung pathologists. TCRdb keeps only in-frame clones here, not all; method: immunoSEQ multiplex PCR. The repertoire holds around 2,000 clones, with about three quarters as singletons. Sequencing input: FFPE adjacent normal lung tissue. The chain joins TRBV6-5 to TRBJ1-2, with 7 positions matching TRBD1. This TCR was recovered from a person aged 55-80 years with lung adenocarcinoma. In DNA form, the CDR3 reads TGTGCCAGCAGTTACCACAGGGACAGTATGCTTGGCTACACCTTC. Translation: CASSYHRDSMLGYTF.